Following are 30 T cell receptor beta chains from one sample sequenced in a study of blood T cell repertoires in COVID-19. The method was immunoSEQ multiplex PCR; TCRdb's version includes in-frame clones alone and lacks a portion of them. The repertoire holds some 200,000 clones, with around 84% as singletons. The sequenced material came from peripheral blood. These TCRs come from a man in his forties with active or convalescent COVID-19.

This rearrangement joins TRBV3-1 (or the pseudogene TRBV3-2) to TRBJ1-1; 9 bases align to TRBD1. With V trimmed by 6 bases and J by 1 base, 9 bases remained unmatched. Germline CDR1 reads LGHDT; CDR2 reads YNNKEL (reference sequence). There are 16 residues in the CDR3. The CDR3: CASSQTGGGRNTEAFF. In DNA form, the CDR3 reads TGTGCCAGCAGTCAGACAGGGGGTGGTCGGAACACTGAAGCTTTCTTT.

The chain couples TRBV28 to TRBJ1-1, with 7 positions matching TRBD1. Looked up from germline, CDR1 is MDHEN and CDR2 is SYDVKM. The CDR3 is 13 residues long. J gave up 2 bases and V 5 bases, and 2 bases lay outside the gene matches. The CDR3 DNA sequence: TGTGCCAGCAGTGGGACAGCCAACACTGAAGCTTTCTTT. This translates into CASSGTANTEAFF.

The rearrangement joins TRBV5-6 to TRBJ2-2; D ambiguous. Germline lookup yields CDR1 SGHDT and CDR2 YYEEEE. The V gene lost 2 bases and the J gene lost 5 bases, with 16 bases spanning the gap. This CDR3 is built from 16 residues. The CDR3 here is CASSFSSVRVTGELFF. The CDR3 nucleotides are TGTGCCAGCAGCTTCTCGAGCGTTCGTGTGACCGGGGAGCTGTTTTTT.

This chain links TRBV12-3 or TRBV12-4 with TRBJ2-1; D is perhaps TRBD2 (5 bases). The V end was cut by 3 bases, the J end by 10 bases, with 7 bases between. This CDR3 spans 11 amino acids. The CDR3 coding sequence is TGTGCCAGCAGTTTCGGCGGGGAGCAGTTCTTC. Its translation: CASSFGGEQFF.

The V gene is TRBV6-6, the J gene TRBJ2-3; 8 nucleotides line up with TRBD1. Per the germline V gene, CDR1 is MNHNY and CDR2 is SVGAGI (reference sequence). With 6 bases clipped from V and 1 base from J, the junction kept 6 bases outside the gene matches. This CDR3 has 15 amino acids. The CDR3 nucleotides are TGTGCCAGCAGCCCCAGGGGGCCTGGCACAGATACGCAGTATTTT. The encoded protein is CASSPRGPGTDTQYF.

A few counts support this clone. The chain is built from TRBV25-1 and TRBJ1-1; D perhaps matches TRBD1 (6 bases). Between the trimmed V and J ends, which lost 6 bases and 7 bases, there was a span of 12 bases. CDR1 MGHDK and CDR2 SYGVNS come from the germline V gene. The CDR3 loop spans 12 amino acids. In nucleotides, the CDR3 is TGTGCCAGCAGCCCCGGACAGAGTGAAGCTTTCTTT. Protein: CASSPGQSEAFF. Full variable domain (outside the CDR3, taken from reference TRBV25-1 and TRBJ1-1): EADIYQTPRYLVIGTGKKITLECSQTMGHDKMYWYQQDPGMELHLIHYSYGVNSTEKGDLSSESTVSRIRTEHFPLTLESARPSHTSQYLCASSPGQSEAFFGQGTRLTVV.

The chain links TRBV4-3 to TRBJ1-4; 11 positions match TRBD1. Unmatched junction bases numbered 7, after V lost 0 bases and J lost 10 bases. CDR3 size: 16 residues. Per the germline V gene, CDR1 is LGHNA and CDR2 is YSLEER. The CDR3, as DNA: TGCGCCAGCAGCCAAGATACCCTCGGGACAGGGGGAAAACTGTTTTTT. Translating it yields CASSQDTLGTGGKLFF.

As concerns this clone: The junction departs from the called germline gene at one end, perhaps through a read error. The gene calls are TRBV5-1 and TRBJ1-1; D is uncertain. The CDR3 covers 14 residues. Germline CDR1 reads SGHRS; CDR2 reads YFSETQ. CDR3 loop: CASSLEGVNTEAFF. CDR3 in DNA: TGCGCCAGCAGTTTGGAGGGAGTGAACACTGAAGCTTTCTTT.

The chain couples TRBV9 to TRBJ1-6, with D possibly matching TRBD1 (5 bases). The CDR3 totals 14 residues. Trimming pared 4 bases from V and 8 bases from J, leaving 13 bases between. From germline, CDR1 is SGDLS and CDR2 YYNGEE. The CDR3 nucleotides are TGTGCCAGCAGCTTGGGGGGTAGTGATTCACCCCTCCACTTT. Encoded protein: CASSLGGSDSPLHF. The entire variable domain, with the rest obtained from reference TRBV9 and TRBJ1-6, is as follows: DSGVTQTPKHLITATGQRVTLRCSPRSGDLSVYWYQQSLDQGLQFLIQYYNGEERAKGNILERFSAQQFPDLHSELNLSSLELGDSALYFCASSLGGSDSPLHFGNGTRLTVT.

This clone was seen at least ten times. The chain employs TRBV7-9 and TRBJ2-3; tentatively, D is TRBD1 (5 bases). The germline V gene encodes CDR1 SEHNR and CDR2 FQNEAQ (reference sequence). The germline V and J ends were trimmed by 4 bases and 0 bases, with 11 bases remaining between them. The CDR3 runs 15 residues. CDR3 in DNA: TGTGCCAGCAGCTCTATAGACAGTAGCACAGATACGCAGTATTTT. Protein sequence: CASSSIDSSTDTQYF. The full variable domain, rest sourced from reference TRBV7-9 and TRBJ2-3, is DTGVSQNPRHKITKRGQNVTFRCDPISEHNRLYWYRQTLGQGPEFLTYFQNEAQLEKSRLLSDRFSAERPKGSFSTLEIQRTEQGDSAMYLCASSSIDSSTDTQYFGPGTRLTVL.

The genes are TRBV11-2 and TRBJ1-1; TRBD1 agrees at 9 bases. Germline V gene sequence: CDR1 SGHAT, CDR2 FQNNGV. The CDR3 spans 15 residues. The V segment lost 5 bases and the J segment 6 bases; nucleotides outside the gene matches: 10. CDR3 nucleotide sequence: TGTGCCAGCAGCCACTACAGGGGGCGGGGAGCTGAAGCTTTCTTT. Translating it yields CASSHYRGRGAEAFF. The entire variable domain, with the rest obtained from reference TRBV11-2 and TRBJ1-1, is as follows: EAGVAQSPRYKIIEKRQSVAFWCNPISGHATLYWYQQILGQGPKLLIQFQNNGVVDDSQLPKDRFSAERLKGVDSTLKIQPAKLEDSAVYLCASSHYRGRGAEAFFGQGTRLTVV.

The chain uses TRBV2 and TRBJ1-3; 8 bases line up with TRBD1. Germline trimming cut 6 bases from V and 2 bases from J; bases unmatched to any gene: 0. This CDR3 spans 13 amino acids. In germline, CDR1 is SNHLY, CDR2 FYNNEI. CDR3 in DNA: TGTGCCAGCAGACAGGGGGCTGGAAACACCATATATTTT. Its translation: CASRQGAGNTIYF.

This chain uses TRBV9 with TRBJ1-2; D possibly corresponds to TRBD1 (5 bases). In germline, CDR1 is SGDLS, CDR2 YYNGEE. V lost 6 bases to trimming and J lost 6 bases, with 6 bases between them. There are 10 residues in the CDR3. CDR3 residues: CASKGNGYTF. DNA for the CDR3: TGTGCCAGCAAGGGGAATGGCTACACCTTC.

This sequence joins TRBV5-4 and TRBJ1-4; D is perhaps TRBD1 (5 bases). CDR3 length: 17 residues. V was cut by 4 bases and J by 8 bases, with 24 bases left in between. The germline V gene encodes CDR1 SGHNT and CDR2 YYREEE (reference sequence). The CDR3 spells CASSGGGGSPQAEKLFF. CDR3 bases: TGTGCCAGCAGCGGGGGAGGCGGGTCGCCCCAGGCAGAAAAACTGTTTTTT.

This clone was observed a handful of times. J is TRBJ1-3 and V is TRBV6-1; the D is unclear. V shed 2 bases and J shed 0 bases, with 23 bases lying between them. The CDR3 contains 20 residues. Germline V CDR1 and CDR2: MNHNS, SASEGT. The CDR3 protein is CASSESGSSGHRYSGNTIYF. CDR3 nucleotide sequence: TGTGCCAGCAGTGAATCTGGGAGCTCTGGCCACCGGTACTCTGGAAACACCATATATTTT.

The chain recombines TRBV19 with TRBJ1-2; possibly TRBD1 for D (5 bases). Germline V lookup: CDR1 LNHDA, CDR2 SQIVND (reference sequence). This CDR3 comprises 15 residues. V was pared by 1 base and J by 2 bases, with 11 bases between. Here the CDR3 reads CASSIGQRKNYGYTF. CDR3 in DNA: TGTGCCAGTAGTATAGGACAGAGAAAAAACTATGGCTACACCTTC.

The V and J genes are TRBV30 and TRBJ1-4; the D gene is possibly TRBD1 (5 bases). Germline values: CDR1 GTSNPN, CDR2 SVGIG (reference sequence). Trimming cost V 0 bases and J 5 bases, with 13 bases left between them. CDR3 length equals 15 residues. CDR3: CAWSVQEGLNEKLFF. The CDR3 coding sequence is TGTGCCTGGAGTGTACAGGAGGGCCTCAATGAAAAACTGTTTTTT.

The J gene is TRBJ1-1, the V gene TRBV5-1; possibly TRBD1 for D (6 bases). The CDR3 has 14 amino acids. Per the germline V gene, CDR1 is SGHRS and CDR2 is YFSETQ. V was pared by 2 bases and J by 3 bases, with 11 bases between. In DNA, the CDR3 is TGCGCCAGCAGCTTACAGGGTAGAGACACTGAAGCTTTCTTT. Translating gives CASSLQGRDTEAFF.

The chain has TRBV7-9 and TRBJ1-1, with TRBD1 matching 8 bases. The CDR3 extends over 17 amino acids. Germline assignment: CDR1 SEHNR and CDR2 FQNEAQ (reference sequence). V shed 3 bases and J 1 base; nucleotides not matched to a gene: 10. The CDR3 DNA reads as TGTGCCAGCAGCTTCAGACAGGGGCTCTCAAAGAACACTGAAGCTTTCTTT. This sequence encodes CASSFRQGLSKNTEAFF. The full variable domain, rest sourced from reference TRBV7-9 and TRBJ1-1, is DTGVSQNPRHKITKRGQNVTFRCDPISEHNRLYWYRQTLGQGPEFLTYFQNEAQLEKSRLLSDRFSAERPKGSFSTLEIQRTEQGDSAMYLCASSFRQGLSKNTEAFFGQGTRLTVV.

This chain connects TRBV27 to TRBJ2-7; 10 positions match TRBD1. This CDR3 has 15 residues. J lost 3 bases, V lost 6 bases, and 8 bases had no gene match. Germline V gives CDR1 MNHEY, CDR2 SMNVEV (reference sequence). The CDR3 spells CASSLIGTGVYEQYF. The CDR3 nucleotides are TGTGCCAGCAGCCTGATCGGGACAGGGGTCTACGAGCAGTACTTC.

CDR3 residues: CASSPVAGGTDTQYF. The CDR3 region has the DNA TGTGCCAGCAGCCCTGTAGCGGGGGGCACAGATACGCAGTATTTT. The chain recombines TRBV7-9 with TRBJ2-3; 9 positions match TRBD2. Germline CDR1 and CDR2: SEHNR and FQNEAQ (reference sequence). There are 15 residues in the CDR3. J was trimmed by 1 base and V by 5 bases; bases with no gene match: 4.

The chain is built from TRBV10-3 and TRBJ1-4, with TRBD1 matching 8 bases. This CDR3 has 15 residues. Germline V gene lookup returns CDR1 ENHRY and CDR2 SYGVKD. V dropped 2 bases and J dropped 4; count of bases not matched to a gene: 3. The CDR3 region is CAISETGGGNEKLFF. CDR3 sequence (DNA): TGTGCCATCAGTGAGACAGGGGGAGGTAATGAAAAACTGTTTTTT.

This chain links TRBV21-1 with TRBJ2-7; no check of the table's D call, TRBD2, against the DNA was made. TRBV21-1 is deemed a pseudogene. CDR3 length equals 15 residues. In DNA, the CDR3 is TGTGCCAGCAGTGCCGGACTAGCGGGATCCTACGAGCAGTACTTC. Amino acid sequence: CASSAGLAGSYEQYF.

The chain recombines TRBV6-2 or TRBV6-3 with TRBJ1-2, with 8 positions matching TRBD1. The V gene end was trimmed by 2 bases and the J gene end by 5 bases; junction bases not matched to a gene: 10. The length of the CDR3 is 16 residues. Germline V CDR1 and CDR2: MNHEY, SVGEGT. CDR3 nucleotide sequence: TGTGCCAGCAGTTACGCCCCCGGACAGGGCAATTATGGCTACACCTTC. As protein: CASSYAPGQGNYGYTF.

This clone was counted between two and nine times. The rearrangement uses TRBV10-3 and TRBJ1-3; 7 nucleotides agree with TRBD1. This CDR3 is built from 14 residues. Per germline, CDR1 ENHRY and CDR2 SYGVKD. Trimming cost V 6 bases and J 2 bases; bases outside gene matches: 4. The CDR3 DNA reads TGTGCCATCAGGGAAACAGGGGCTGGAAACACCATATATTTT. It translates to CAIRETGAGNTIYF.

The chain recombines TRBV3-1 (or the pseudogene TRBV3-2) with TRBJ2-5; tentative D call: TRBD2 (5 bases). V was clipped by 5 bases and J by 5 bases, with 9 bases between them. From germline, CDR1 is LGHDT and CDR2 YNNKEL (reference sequence). This CDR3 has 12 amino acids. The DNA for the CDR3 is TGTGCCAGCAGCAACGGGGTCGAGACCCAGTACTTC. Amino acid sequence: CASSNGVETQYF.

The table lists this clone with a few counts. This chain connects TRBV3-1 (or the pseudogene TRBV3-2) to TRBJ1-4, with a tentative D call TRBD1 (6 bases). The CDR3 length is 17 residues. The germline CDR1 and CDR2 sequences are LGHDT and YNNKEL (reference sequence). The V gene lost 0 bases and the J gene lost 4 bases, with 15 bases spanning the gap. The CDR3 DNA sequence: TGTGCCAGCAGCCAAGAGGGACCGGGACACCATAATGAAAAACTGTTTTTT. It is translated as CASSQEGPGHHNEKLFF.

This clone showed up just once. J is TRBJ2-2 and V is TRBV21-1; TRBD2 is taken as the D call from the table, unchecked against the DNA. TRBV21-1 is flagged as a pseudogene. CDR3 length equals 19 residues. The CDR3 spells CASPTRAKVRKTPTGELFF. The CDR3 DNA follows: TGTGCCAGTCCAACGCGAGCAAAAGTGAGAAAAACCCCAACCGGGGAGCTGTTTTTT.

This sequence joins TRBV11-2 and TRBJ1-1, with D hard to call. Germline V gene lookup returns CDR1 SGHAT and CDR2 FQNNGV. Trimming took off 7 bases at V and 1 base at J, with 10 bases between the two ends. The CDR3 runs to 13 residues. The CDR3 region is CASKTAGNTEAFF. DNA for the CDR3: TGTGCCAGCAAAACGGCAGGGAACACTGAAGCTTTCTTT.

The chain carries TRBV5-6 and TRBJ2-1; maybe TRBD2 (5 bases). Trimming removed 4 bases from V and 5 bases from J, with 16 bases in between. The CDR3 totals 15 residues. Germline CDR1 and CDR2: SGHDT and YYEEEE. In DNA, the CDR3 is TGTGCCAGCAGCGCTCTAGCCCGCGACGACAATGAGCAGTTCTTC. Its protein is CASSALARDDNEQFF. Variable domain in full (rest from reference TRBV5-6 and TRBJ2-1): DAGVTQSPTHLIKTRGQQVTLRCSPKSGHDTVSWYQQALGQGPQFIFQYYEEEERQRGNFPDRFSGHQFPNYSSELNVNALLLGDSALYLCASSALARDDNEQFFGPGTRLTVL.